The text below deals with one TCR beta chain. The CDR3 consists of 15 residues. The germline V gene encodes CDR1 SNHLY and CDR2 FYNNEI. V dropped 6 bases and J dropped 2; count of bases not matched to a gene: 9. The sample originates from a study of shared clonotypes between healthy human individuals. Generated by immunoSEQ multiplex PCR, the TCRdb table keeps only in-frame clones and is missing some. The sample includes about 1 million clones, about 80% of them seen just once. The J gene is TRBJ2-5, the V gene TRBV2; TRBD1 matches 7 bases. The receptor was derived from a man aged 18-30 years in good health. Sequences were obtained from memory CD4+ T cells sorted from blood. The subset is: CD45RA-negative fraction. This CDR3 is CASSPFGTVQETQYF. Here the CDR3 DNA reads TGTGCCAGCAGCCCTTTCGGGACAGTACAAGAGACCCAGTACTTC.